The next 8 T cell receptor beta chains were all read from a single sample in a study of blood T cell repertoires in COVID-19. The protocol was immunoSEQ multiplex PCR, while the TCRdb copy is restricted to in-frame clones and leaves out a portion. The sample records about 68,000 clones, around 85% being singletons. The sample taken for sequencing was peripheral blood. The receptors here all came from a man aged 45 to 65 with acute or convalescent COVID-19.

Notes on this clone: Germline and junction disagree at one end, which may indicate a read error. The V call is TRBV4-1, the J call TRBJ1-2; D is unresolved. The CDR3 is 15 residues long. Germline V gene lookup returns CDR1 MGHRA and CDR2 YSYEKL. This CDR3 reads CASSQDLEALHGFTF. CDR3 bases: TGCGCCAGCAGCCAAGATTTAGAGGCTTTGCACGGCTTTACGTTC.

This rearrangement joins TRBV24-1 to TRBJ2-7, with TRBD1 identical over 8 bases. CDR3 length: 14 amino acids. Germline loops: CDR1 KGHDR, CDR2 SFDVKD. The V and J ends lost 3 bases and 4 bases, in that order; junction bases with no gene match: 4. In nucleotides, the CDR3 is TGTGCCACCAGTGATAGACAGGGGATTTACGAGCAGTACTTC. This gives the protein CATSDRQGIYEQYF.

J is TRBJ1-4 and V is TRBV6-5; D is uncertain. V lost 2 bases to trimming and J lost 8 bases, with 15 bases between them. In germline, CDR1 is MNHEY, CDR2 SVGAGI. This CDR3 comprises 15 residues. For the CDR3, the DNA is TGTGCCAGCAGTTACGCCCTCGGGGTTAGCGAAAAACTGTTTTTT. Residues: CASSYALGVSEKLFF.

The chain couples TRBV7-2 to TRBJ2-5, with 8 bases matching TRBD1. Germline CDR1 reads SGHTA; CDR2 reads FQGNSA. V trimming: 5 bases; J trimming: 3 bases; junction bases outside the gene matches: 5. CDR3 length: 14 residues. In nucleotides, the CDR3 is TGTGCCAGCAGCCGCCGGACAGGGAAAGAGACCCAGTACTTC. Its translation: CASSRRTGKETQYF.

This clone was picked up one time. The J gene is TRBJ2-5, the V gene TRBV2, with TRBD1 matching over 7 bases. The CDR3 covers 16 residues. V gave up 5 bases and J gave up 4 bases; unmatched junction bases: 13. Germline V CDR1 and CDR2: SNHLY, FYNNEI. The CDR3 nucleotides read TGTGCCAGCAGTTTAATAGGTGGGACAGTTGCAGAGACCCAGTACTTC. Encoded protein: CASSLIGGTVAETQYF.

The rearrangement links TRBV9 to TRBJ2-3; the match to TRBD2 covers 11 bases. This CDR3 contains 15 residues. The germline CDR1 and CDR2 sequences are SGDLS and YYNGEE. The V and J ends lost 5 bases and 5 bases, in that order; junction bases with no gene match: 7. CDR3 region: CASRASGGLGDTQYF. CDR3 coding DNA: TGTGCCAGCAGGGCTAGCGGGGGGTTGGGAGATACGCAGTATTTT.

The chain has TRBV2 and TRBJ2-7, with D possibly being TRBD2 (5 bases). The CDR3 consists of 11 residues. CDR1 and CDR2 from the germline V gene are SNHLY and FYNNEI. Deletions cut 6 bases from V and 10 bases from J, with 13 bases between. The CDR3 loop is CASRSRGPQYF. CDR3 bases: TGTGCCAGCAGGAGCCGGGGTCCCCAGTACTTC.

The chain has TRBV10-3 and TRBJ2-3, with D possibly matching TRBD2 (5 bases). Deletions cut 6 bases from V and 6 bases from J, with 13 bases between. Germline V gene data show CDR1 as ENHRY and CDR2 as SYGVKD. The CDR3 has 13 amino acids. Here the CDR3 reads CAIRAAGGDTQYF. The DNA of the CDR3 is TGTGCCATCAGAGCGGCGGGCGGCGATACGCAGTATTTT.